The clone carrying this T cell receptor (beta chain) has just one count. The antigen remains unidentified. The sample belongs to a study of T cell repertoires in cytomegalovirus infection. Study-wide results and caveats: Cumulative public TCR beta family frequency identified carriers of CMV plus the relevant HLA.

One entry per CDR3 protein results from TCRdb running MiXCR on the reads. This table holds hundreds of thousands of distinct CDR3 sequences, approximately 42% found once. Germline lookup yields CDR1 MDHEN and CDR2 SYDVKM. Trimming took off 4 bases at V and 8 bases at J, with 24 bases between the two ends. CDR3 length: 17 amino acids. Sequenced here: cultured PBMCs, sampled from culture after CMV antigen stimulation. The source of this sequence is a human donor in good health (CMV status not recorded). Some clones in this sample may be carry-over from other donors' samples. The chain carries TRBV28 and TRBJ2-1; D is possibly TRBD2 (6 bases). The CDR3: CASSSTRGVNSRDEQFF. The CDR3 DNA reads as TGTGCCAGCAGTTCCACCCGCGGGGTTAACTCAAGGGATGAGCAGTTCTTC.